This T cell receptor (beta chain) was retrieved from a study of siplizumab effects on memory and regulatory T cells. As to this clone: Other DNA sequences of this sample code for an identical CDR3.

Germline V gives CDR1 MDHEN, CDR2 SYDVKM. The CDR3 has 13 amino acids. V shed 2 bases, J shed 4 bases, and the junction held 0 bases outside the gene matches. Using immunoSEQ multiplex PCR, the repertoire was profiled, and TCRdb retains in-frame clones only, with some absent. The data hold 95,000 to 100,000 clones, with roughly 91% observed a single time. The clonotype was recovered from a human donor in good health. The chain uses TRBV28 and TRBJ1-2, with TRBD1 matching 8 bases. The sample consisted of non-Treg CD4+ T cells sorted from blood. The CDR3 loop is CASSLTGGYGYTF. The DNA for the CDR3 is TGTGCCAGCAGTTTAACAGGGGGCTATGGCTACACCTTC.